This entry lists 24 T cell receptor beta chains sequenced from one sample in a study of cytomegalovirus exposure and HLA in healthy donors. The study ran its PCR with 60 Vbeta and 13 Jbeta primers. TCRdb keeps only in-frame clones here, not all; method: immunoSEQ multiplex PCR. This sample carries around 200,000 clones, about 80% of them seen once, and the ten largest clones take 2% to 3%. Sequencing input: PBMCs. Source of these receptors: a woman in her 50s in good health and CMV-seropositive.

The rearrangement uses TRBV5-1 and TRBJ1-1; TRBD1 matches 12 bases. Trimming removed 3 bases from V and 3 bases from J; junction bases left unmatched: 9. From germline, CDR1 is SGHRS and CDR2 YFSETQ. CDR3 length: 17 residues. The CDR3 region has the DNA TGCGCCAGCAGCTCCTGGGACAGGGGGCGGTTGGACACTGAAGCTTTCTTT. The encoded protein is CASSSWDRGRLDTEAFF. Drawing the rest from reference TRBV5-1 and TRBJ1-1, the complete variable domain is KAGVTQTPRYLIKTRGQQVTLSCSPISGHRSVSWYQQTPGQGLQFLFEYFSETQRNKGNFPGRFSGRQFSNSRSEMNVSTLELGDSALYLCASSSWDRGRLDTEAFFGQGTRLTVV.

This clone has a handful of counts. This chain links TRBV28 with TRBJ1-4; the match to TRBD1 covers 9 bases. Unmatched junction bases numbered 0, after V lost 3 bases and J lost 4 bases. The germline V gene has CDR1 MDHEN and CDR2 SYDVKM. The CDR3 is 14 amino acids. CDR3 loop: CASSLTGGNEKLFF. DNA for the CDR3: TGTGCCAGCAGTTTGACAGGGGGTAATGAAAAACTGTTTTTT.

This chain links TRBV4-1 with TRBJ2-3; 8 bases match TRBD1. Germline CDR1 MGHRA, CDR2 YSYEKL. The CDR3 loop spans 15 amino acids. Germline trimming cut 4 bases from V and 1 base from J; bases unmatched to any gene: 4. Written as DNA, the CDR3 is TGCGCCAGCAGCCCCGAGGGACAGGGCACAGATACGCAGTATTTT. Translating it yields CASSPEGQGTDTQYF.

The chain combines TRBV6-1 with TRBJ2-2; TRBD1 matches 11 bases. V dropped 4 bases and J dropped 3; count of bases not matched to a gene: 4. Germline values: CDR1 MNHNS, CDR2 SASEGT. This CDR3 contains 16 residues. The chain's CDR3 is CASSAGTGGYTGELFF. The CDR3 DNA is TGTGCCAGCAGTGCCGGGACAGGGGGATACACCGGGGAGCTGTTTTTT.

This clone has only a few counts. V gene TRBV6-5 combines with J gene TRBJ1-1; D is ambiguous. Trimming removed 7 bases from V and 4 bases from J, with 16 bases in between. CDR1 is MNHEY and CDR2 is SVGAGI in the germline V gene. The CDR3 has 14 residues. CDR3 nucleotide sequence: TGTGCCAGCACCTCCACGCCCGGGTCCACTGAAGCTTTCTTT. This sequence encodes CASTSTPGSTEAFF.

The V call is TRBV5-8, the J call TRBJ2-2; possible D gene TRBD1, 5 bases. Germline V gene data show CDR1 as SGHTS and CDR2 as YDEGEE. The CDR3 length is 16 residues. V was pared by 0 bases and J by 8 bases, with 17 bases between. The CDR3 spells CASSLGTQGVSGELFF. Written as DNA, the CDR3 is TGTGCCAGCAGCTTGGGGACCCAGGGCGTCTCGGGGGAGCTGTTTTTT.

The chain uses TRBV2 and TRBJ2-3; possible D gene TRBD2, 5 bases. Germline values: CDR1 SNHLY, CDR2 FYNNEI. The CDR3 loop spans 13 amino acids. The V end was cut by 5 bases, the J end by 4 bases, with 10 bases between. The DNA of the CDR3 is TGTGCCAGCAGTCCGACTACCCCAGATACGCAGTATTTT. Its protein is CASSPTTPDTQYF. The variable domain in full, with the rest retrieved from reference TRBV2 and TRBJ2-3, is EPEVTQTPSHQVTQMGQEVILRCVPISNHLYFYWYRQILGQKVEFLVSFYNNEISEKSEIFDDQFSVERPDGSNFTLKIRSTKLEDSAMYFCASSPTTPDTQYFGPGTRLTVL.

The CDR3 sequence is CASSKRQSTNEKLFF. The CDR3 nucleotides are TGTGCCAGCAGTAAAAGACAGAGTACTAATGAAAAACTGTTTTTT. The V gene is TRBV27, the J gene TRBJ1-4; possibly TRBD1 for D (5 bases). CDR1 MNHEY and CDR2 SMNVEV come from the germline V gene (reference sequence). V was trimmed by 5 bases and J by 2 bases, leaving 12 bases between them. This CDR3 contains 15 residues.

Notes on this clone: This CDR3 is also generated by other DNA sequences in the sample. The CDR3 reads CASSVQGNYGYTF. CDR3 nucleotide sequence: TGTGCCAGCAGCGTACAGGGTAACTATGGCTACACCTTC. This chain connects TRBV6-1 to TRBJ1-2; D possibly corresponds to TRBD1 (6 bases). Germline V gives CDR1 MNHNS, CDR2 SASEGT. The germline V and J ends were trimmed by 6 bases and 1 base, with 9 bases remaining between them. The CDR3 sequence is 13 residues long.

The CDR3 sequence: CASSWATTDTQYF. CDR3 DNA: TGTGCCAGCAGCTGGGCGACCACAGATACGCAGTATTTT. The rearrangement joins TRBV7-8 to TRBJ2-3; D gene ambiguous. The CDR3 sequence is 13 residues long. The V gene lost 4 bases and the J gene lost 2 bases, with 7 bases spanning the gap. From germline, CDR1 is SGHVS and CDR2 FQNEAQ. Full variable domain (outside the CDR3, taken from reference TRBV7-8 and TRBJ2-3): GAGVSQSPRYKVAKRGQDVALRCDPISGHVSLFWYQQALGQGPEFLTYFQNEAQLDKSGLPSDRFFAERPEGSVSTLKIQRTQQEDSAVYLCASSWATTDTQYFGPGTRLTVL.

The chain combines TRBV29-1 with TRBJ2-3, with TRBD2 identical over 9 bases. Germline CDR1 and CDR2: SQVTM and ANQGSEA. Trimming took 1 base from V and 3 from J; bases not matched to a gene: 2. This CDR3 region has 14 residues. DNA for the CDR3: TGCAGCGTTGAAGGGCTAGCGGGGACAGATACGCAGTATTTT. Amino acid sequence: CSVEGLAGTDTQYF.

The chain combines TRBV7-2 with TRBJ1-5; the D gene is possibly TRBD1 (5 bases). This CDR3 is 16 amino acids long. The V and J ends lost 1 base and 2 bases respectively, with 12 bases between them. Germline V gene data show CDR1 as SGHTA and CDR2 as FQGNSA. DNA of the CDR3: TGTGCCAGCAGCTTAGTCACTGGGGCAGGCAATCAGCCCCAGCATTTT. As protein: CASSLVTGAGNQPQHF.

CDR3 in amino acids: CASSVDRQTLHF. The CDR3 DNA is TGTGCCAGCAGTGTGGACAGACAGACCCTCCACTTT. The chain links TRBV2 to TRBJ1-6, with D possibly TRBD1 on 6 matching bases. CDR3 length: 12 residues. Trimming took 4 bases from V and 14 from J, leaving 12 bases between them. Germline V CDR1 and CDR2: SNHLY, FYNNEI.

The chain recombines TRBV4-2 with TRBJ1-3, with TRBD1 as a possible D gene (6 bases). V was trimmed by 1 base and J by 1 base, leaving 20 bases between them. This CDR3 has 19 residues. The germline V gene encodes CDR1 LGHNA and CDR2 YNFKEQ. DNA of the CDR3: TGTGCCAGCAGCCAAGCGGGGCCAGGGGTTCTAGGATCTGGAAACACCATATATTTT. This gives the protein CASSQAGPGVLGSGNTIYF.

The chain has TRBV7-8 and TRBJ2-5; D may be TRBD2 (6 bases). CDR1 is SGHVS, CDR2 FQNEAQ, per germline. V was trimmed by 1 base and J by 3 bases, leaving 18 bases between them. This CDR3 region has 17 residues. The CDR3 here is CASSLGIQGPGEETQYF. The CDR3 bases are TGTGCCAGCAGCTTAGGTATCCAAGGCCCGGGGGAAGAGACCCAGTACTTC.

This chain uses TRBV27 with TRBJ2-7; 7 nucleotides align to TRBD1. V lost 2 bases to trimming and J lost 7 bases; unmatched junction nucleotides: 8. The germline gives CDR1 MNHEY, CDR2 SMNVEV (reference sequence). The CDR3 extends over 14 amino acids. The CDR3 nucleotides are TGTGCCAGCAGTTTAGGGACAGTAATAGGGGAGCAGTACTTC. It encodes CASSLGTVIGEQYF.

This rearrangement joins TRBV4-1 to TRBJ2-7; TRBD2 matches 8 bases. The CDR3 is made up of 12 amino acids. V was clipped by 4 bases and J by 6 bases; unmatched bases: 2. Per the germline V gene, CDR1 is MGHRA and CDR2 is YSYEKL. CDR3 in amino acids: CASSRAGGEQYF. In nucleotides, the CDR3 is TGCGCCAGCAGCCGGGCGGGGGGCGAGCAGTACTTC.

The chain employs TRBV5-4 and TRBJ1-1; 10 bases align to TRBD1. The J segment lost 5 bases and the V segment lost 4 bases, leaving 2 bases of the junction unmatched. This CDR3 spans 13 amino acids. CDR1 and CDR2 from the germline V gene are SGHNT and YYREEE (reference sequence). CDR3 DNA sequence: TGTGCCAGCAGCGGGACAGGGGCGACTGAAGCTTTCTTT. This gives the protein CASSGTGATEAFF.

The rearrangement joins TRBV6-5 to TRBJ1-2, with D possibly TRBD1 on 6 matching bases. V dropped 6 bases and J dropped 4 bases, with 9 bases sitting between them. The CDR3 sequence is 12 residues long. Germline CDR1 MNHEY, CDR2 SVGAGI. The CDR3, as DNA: TGTGCCAGCAGGCGGGGGCCCTATGGCTACACCTTC. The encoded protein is CASRRGPYGYTF.

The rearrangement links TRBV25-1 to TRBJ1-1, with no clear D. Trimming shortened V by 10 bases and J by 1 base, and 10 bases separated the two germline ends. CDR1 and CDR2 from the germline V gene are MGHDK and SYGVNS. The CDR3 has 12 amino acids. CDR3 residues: CATANRNTEAFF. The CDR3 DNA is TGTGCCACCGCAAACAGGAACACTGAAGCTTTCTTT.

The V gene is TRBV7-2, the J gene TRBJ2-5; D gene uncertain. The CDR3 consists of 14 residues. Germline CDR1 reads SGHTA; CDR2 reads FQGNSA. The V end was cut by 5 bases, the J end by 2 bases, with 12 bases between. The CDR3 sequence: CASSPMGLQETQYF. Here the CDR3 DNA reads TGTGCCAGCAGCCCAATGGGCCTACAAGAGACCCAGTACTTC.

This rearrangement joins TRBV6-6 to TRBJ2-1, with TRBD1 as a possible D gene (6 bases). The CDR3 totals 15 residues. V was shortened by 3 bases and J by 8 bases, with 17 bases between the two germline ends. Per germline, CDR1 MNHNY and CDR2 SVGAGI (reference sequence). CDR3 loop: CASSYSTGTGDEQFF. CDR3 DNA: TGTGCCAGCAGTTATTCCACAGGGACCGGGGATGAGCAGTTCTTC.

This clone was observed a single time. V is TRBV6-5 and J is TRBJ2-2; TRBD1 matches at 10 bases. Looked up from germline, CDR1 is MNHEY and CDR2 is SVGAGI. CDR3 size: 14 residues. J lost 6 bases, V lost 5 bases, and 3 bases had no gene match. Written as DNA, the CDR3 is TGTGCCAGCAGTCGACAGGGGGCGGCCGGGGAGCTGTTTTTT. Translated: CASSRQGAAGELFF.

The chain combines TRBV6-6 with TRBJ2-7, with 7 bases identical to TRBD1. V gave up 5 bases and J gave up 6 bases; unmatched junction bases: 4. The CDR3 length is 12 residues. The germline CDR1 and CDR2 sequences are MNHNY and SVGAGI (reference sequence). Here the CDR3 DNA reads TGTGCCAGCAGTCCGACAGGGACCGAGCAGTACTTC. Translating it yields CASSPTGTEQYF.